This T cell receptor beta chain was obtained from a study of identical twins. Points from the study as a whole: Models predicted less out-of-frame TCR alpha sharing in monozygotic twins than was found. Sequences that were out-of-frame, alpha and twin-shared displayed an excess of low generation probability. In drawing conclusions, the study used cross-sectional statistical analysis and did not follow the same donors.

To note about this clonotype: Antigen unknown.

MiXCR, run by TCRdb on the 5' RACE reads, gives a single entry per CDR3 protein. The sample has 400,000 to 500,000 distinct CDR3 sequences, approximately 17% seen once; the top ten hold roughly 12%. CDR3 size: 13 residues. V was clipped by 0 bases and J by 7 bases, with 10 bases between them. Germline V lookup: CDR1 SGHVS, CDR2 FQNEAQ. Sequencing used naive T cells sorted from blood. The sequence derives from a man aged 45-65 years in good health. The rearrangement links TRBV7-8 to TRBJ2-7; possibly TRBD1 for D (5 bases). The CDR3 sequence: CASSLAAGREQYF. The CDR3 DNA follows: TGTGCCAGCAGCTTAGCGGCAGGGCGGGAGCAGTACTTC.